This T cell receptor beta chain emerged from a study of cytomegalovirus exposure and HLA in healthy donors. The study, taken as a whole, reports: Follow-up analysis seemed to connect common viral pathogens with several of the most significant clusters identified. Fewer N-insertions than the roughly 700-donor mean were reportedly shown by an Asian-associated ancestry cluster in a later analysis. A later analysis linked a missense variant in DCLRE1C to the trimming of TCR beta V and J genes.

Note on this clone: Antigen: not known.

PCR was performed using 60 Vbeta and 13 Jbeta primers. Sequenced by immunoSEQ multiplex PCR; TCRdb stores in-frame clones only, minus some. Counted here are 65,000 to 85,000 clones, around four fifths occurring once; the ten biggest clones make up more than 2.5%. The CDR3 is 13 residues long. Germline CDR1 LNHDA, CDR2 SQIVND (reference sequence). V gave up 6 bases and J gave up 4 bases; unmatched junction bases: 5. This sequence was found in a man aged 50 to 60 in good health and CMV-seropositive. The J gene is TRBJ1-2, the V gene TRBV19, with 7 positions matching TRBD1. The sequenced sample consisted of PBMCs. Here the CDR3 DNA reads TGTGCCAGTAGCTCGACAGGGAGCTATGGCTACACCTTC. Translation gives CASSSTGSYGYTF.